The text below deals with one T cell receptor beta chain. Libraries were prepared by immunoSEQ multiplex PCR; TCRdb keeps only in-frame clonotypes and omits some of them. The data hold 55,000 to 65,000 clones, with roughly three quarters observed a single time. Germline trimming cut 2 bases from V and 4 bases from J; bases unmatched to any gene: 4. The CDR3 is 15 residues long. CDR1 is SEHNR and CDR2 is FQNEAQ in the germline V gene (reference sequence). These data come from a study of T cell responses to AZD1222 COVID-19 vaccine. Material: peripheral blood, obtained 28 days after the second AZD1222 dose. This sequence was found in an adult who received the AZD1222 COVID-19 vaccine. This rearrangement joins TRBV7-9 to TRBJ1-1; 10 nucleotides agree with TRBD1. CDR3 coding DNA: TGTGCCAGCAGCTTATCCGGGACAGGGGCCACTGAAGCTTTCTTT. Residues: CASSLSGTGATEAFF.